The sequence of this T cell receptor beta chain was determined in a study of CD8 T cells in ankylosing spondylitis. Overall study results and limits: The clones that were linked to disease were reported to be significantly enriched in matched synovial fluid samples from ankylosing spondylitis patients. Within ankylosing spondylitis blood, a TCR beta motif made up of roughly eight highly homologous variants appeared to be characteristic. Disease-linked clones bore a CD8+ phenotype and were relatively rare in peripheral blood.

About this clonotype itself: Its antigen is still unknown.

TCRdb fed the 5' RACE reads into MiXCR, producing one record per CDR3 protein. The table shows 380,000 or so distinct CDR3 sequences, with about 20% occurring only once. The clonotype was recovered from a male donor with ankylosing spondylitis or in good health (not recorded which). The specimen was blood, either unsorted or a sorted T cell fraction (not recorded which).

The CDR3 sequence: CASSKVIRAKNIQYF. Here the CDR3 DNA reads TGTGCCAGCAGCAAAGTAATAAGAGCCAAAAACATTCAGTACTTC. V gene TRBV21-1 combines with J gene TRBJ2-4. TRBV21-1 represents a pseudogene. The CDR3 sequence is 15 residues long.